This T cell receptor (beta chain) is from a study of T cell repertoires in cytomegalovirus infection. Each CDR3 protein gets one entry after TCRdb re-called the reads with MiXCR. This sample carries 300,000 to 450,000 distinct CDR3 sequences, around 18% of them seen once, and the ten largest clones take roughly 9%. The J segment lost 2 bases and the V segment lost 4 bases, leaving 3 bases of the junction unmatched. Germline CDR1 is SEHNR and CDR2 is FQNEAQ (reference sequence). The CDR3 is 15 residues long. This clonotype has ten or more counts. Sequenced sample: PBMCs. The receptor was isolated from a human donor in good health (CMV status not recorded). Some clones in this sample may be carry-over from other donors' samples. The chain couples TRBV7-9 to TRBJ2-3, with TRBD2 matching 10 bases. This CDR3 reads CASSSGLAATDTQYF. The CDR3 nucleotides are TGTGCCAGCAGCTCAGGACTAGCGGCCACAGATACGCAGTATTTT.